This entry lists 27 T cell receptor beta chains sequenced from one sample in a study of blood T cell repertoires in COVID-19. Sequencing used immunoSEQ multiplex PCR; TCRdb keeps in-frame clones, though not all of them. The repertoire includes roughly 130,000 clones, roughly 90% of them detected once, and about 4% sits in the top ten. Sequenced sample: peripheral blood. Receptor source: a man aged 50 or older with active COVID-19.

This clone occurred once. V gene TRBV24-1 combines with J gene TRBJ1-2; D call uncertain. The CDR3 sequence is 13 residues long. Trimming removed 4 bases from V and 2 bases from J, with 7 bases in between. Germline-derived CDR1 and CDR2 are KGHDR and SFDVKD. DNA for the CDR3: TGTGCCACCAGTGACGAGTTGAACTATGGCTACACCTTC. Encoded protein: CATSDELNYGYTF.

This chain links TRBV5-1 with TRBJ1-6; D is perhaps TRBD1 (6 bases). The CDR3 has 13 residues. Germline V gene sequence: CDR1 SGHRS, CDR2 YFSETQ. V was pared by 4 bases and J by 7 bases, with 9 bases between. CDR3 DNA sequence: TGCGCCAGCAGCGCCGGACAGAATTCACCCCTCCACTTT. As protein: CASSAGQNSPLHF.

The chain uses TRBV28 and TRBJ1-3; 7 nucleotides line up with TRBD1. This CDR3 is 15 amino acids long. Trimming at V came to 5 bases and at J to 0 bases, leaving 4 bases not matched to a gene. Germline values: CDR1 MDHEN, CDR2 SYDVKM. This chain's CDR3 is CASSPGTVSGNTIYF. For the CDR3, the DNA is TGTGCCAGCAGTCCCGGGACAGTCTCTGGAAACACCATATATTTT.

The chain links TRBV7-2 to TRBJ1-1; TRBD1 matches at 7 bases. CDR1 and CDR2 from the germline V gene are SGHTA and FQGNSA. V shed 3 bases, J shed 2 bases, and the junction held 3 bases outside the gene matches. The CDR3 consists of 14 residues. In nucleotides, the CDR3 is TGTGCCAGCAGCTTGGGGACAGTCAACACTGAAGCTTTCTTT. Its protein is CASSLGTVNTEAFF.

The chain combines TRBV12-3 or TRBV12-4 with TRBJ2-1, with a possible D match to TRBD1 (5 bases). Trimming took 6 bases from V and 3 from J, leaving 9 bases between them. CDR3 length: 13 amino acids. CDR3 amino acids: CASSQDIYNEQFF. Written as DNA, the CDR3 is TGTGCCAGCAGCCAGGACATCTACAATGAGCAGTTCTTC.

The CDR3 DNA reads TGCAGTGCTGGTACTAGTGTTCACGTC. Translated: CSAGTSVHV. The chain carries TRBV20-1 and TRBJ2-7; D is possibly TRBD2 (5 bases). Per the germline V gene, CDR1 is DFQATT and CDR2 is SNEGSKA (reference sequence). The CDR3 is 9 amino acids.

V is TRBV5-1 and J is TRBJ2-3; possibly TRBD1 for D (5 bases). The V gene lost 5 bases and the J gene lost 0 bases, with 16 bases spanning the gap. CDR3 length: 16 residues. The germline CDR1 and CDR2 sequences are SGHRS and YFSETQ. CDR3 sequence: CASSLGRARSTDTQYF. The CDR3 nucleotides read TGCGCCAGCAGTCTGGGCAGGGCTAGAAGCACAGATACGCAGTATTTT.

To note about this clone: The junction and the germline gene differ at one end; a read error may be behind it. The CDR3 coding sequence is TGTGCCAGCACTGAAGGACAGACTAGCACAGATACGCAGTATTTT. Encoded protein: CASTEGQTSTDTQYF. The V and J genes are TRBV6-1 and TRBJ2-3; D is perhaps TRBD1 (6 bases). Germline V gives CDR1 MNHNS, CDR2 SASEGT. The CDR3 spans 15 residues.

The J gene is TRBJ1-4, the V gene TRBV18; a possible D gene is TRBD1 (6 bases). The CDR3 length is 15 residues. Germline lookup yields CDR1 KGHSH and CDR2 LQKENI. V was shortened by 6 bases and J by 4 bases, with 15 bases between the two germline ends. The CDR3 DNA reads TGTGCCAGCTCCCAAGAGGGACATGTTAATGAAAAACTGTTTTTT. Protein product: CASSQEGHVNEKLFF.

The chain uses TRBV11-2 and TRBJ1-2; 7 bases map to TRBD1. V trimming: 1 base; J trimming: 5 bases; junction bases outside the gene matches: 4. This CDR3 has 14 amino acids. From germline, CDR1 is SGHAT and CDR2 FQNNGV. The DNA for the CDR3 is TGTGCCAGCAGCTTAGTCACAGGGGAGTATGGCTACACCTTC. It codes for CASSLVTGEYGYTF. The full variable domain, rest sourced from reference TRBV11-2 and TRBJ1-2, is EAGVAQSPRYKIIEKRQSVAFWCNPISGHATLYWYQQILGQGPKLLIQFQNNGVVDDSQLPKDRFSAERLKGVDSTLKIQPAKLEDSAVYLCASSLVTGEYGYTFGSGTRLTVV.

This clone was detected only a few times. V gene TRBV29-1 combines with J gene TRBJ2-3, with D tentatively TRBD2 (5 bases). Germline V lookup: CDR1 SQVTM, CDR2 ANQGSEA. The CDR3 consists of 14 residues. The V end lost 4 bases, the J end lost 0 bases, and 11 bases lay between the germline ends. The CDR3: CSVGFGGSTDTQYF. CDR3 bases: TGCAGCGTTGGGTTTGGCGGGAGCACAGATACGCAGTATTTT.

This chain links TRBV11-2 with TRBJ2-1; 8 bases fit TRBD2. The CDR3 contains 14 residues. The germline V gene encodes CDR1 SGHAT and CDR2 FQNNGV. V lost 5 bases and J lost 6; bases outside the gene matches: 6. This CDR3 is CASSQGLARNEQFF. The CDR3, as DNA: TGTGCCAGCAGCCAAGGACTAGCCCGCAATGAGCAGTTCTTC.

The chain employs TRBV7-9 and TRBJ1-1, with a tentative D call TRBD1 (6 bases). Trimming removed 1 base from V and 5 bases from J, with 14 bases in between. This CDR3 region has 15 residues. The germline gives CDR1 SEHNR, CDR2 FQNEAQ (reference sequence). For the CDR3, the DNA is TGTGCCAGCAGCTTAGACCGGGGGGCTAATACTGAAGCTTTCTTT. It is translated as CASSLDRGANTEAFF.

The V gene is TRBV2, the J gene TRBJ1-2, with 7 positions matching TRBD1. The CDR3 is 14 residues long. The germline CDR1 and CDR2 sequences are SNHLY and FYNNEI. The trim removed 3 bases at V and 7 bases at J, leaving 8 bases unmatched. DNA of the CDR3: TGTGCCAGCAGTGACACAGGGGTGACGTCTGGCTACACCTTC. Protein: CASSDTGVTSGYTF.

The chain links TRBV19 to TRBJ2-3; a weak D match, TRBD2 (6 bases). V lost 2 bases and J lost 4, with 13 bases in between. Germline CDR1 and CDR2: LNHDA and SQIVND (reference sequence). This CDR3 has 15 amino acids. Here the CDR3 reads CASSISFGGADTQYF. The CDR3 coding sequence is TGTGCCAGTAGTATAAGCTTCGGGGGTGCAGATACGCAGTATTTT.

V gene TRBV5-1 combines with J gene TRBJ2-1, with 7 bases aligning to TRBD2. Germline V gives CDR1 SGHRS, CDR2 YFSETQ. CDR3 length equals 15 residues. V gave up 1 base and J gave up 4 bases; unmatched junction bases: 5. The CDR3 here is CASSLRLATYNEQFF. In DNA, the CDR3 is TGCGCCAGCAGCTTGAGACTAGCCACTTACAATGAGCAGTTCTTC.

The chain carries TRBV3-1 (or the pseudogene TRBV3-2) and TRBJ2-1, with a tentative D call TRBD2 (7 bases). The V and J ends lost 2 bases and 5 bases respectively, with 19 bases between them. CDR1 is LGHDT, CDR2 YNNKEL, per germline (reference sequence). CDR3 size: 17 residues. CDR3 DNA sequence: TGTGCCAGCAGCCAACCGGGGGGCGGGAGTGGAAACAATGAGCAGTTCTTC. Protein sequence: CASSQPGGGSGNNEQFF.

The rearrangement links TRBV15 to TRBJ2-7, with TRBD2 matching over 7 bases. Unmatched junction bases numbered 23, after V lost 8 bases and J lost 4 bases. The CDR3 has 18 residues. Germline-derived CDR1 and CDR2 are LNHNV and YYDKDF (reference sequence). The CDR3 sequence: CATPQSPTSDQIGYEQYV. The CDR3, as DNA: TGTGCCACCCCTCAAAGCCCCACTAGCGACCAAATCGGGTACGAGCAGTACGTC.

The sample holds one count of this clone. CDR3 sequence reads: CASSSGGNSYNEQFF. CDR3 in DNA: TGTGCCAGCAGCTCCGGGGGAAACTCCTACAATGAGCAGTTCTTC. The genes are TRBV11-3 and TRBJ2-1, with D maybe TRBD2 (6 bases). This CDR3 is built from 15 residues. Germline V gene sequence: CDR1 SGHNT, CDR2 YENEEA. V lost 4 bases and J lost 0, with 10 bases in between.

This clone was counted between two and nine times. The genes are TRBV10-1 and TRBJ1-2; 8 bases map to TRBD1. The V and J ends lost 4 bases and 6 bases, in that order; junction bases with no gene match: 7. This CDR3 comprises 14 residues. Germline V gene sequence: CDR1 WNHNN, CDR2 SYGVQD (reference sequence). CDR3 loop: CASSGGTGPDGYTF. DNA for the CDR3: TGCGCCAGCAGTGGGGGGACAGGCCCTGATGGCTACACCTTC.

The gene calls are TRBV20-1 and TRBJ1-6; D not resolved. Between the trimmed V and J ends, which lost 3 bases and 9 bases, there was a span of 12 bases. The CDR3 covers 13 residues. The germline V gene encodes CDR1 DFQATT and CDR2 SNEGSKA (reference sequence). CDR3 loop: CSASGMGGSPLHF. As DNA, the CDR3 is TGCAGTGCTAGTGGGATGGGAGGTTCACCCCTCCACTTT.

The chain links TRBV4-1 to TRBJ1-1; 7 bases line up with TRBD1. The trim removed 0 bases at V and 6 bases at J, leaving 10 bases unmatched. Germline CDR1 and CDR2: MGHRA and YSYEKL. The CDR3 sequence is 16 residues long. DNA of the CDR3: TGCGCCAGCAGCCAAGATTGGGCGACAGGGAAGCCTGAAGCTTTCTTT. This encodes CASSQDWATGKPEAFF.

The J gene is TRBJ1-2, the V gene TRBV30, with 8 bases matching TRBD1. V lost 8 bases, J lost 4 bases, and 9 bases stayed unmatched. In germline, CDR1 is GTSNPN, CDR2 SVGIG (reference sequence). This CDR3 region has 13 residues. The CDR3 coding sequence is TGTGCCACTTGGACAGGGCTAAGCTATGGCTACACCTTC. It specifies CATWTGLSYGYTF.

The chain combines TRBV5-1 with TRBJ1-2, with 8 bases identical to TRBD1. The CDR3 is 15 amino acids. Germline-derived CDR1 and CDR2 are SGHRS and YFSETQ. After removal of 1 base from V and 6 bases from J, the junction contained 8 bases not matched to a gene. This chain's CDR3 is CASSLNQGAIDGYTF. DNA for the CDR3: TGCGCCAGCAGCTTGAATCAGGGGGCGATCGATGGCTACACCTTC.

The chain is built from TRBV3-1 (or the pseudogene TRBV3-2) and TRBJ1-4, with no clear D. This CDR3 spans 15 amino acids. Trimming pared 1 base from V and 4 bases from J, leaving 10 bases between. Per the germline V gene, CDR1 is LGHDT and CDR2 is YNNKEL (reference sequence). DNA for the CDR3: TGTGCCAGCAGCCAAGGCGGCGGCATTAATGAAAAACTGTTTTTT. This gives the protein CASSQGGGINEKLFF.

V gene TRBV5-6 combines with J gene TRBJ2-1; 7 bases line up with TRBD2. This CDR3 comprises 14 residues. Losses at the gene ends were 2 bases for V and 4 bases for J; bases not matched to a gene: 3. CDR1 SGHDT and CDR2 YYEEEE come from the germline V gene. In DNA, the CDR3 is TGTGCCAGCAGCTTTGGGGGAGGGTACAATGAGCAGTTCTTC. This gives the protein CASSFGGGYNEQFF. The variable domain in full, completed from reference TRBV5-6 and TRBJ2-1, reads DAGVTQSPTHLIKTRGQQVTLRCSPKSGHDTVSWYQQALGQGPQFIFQYYEEEERQRGNFPDRFSGHQFPNYSSELNVNALLLGDSALYLCASSFGGGYNEQFFGPGTRLTVL.

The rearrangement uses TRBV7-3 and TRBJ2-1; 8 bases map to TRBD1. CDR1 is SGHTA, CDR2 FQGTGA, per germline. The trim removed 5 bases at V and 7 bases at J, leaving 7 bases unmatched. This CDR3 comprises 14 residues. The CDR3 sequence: CASSKDRVVNEQFF. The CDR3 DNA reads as TGTGCCAGCAGCAAGGACAGGGTGGTGAATGAGCAGTTCTTC.